This entry describes one TCR beta chain. The source of the sample is a study of blood T cell repertoires in COVID-19. Study summary: The United States, Italy and Spain supplied acute and convalescent COVID-19 samples. T cells, B-cell-depleted T cells, or PBMCs supplied cDNA or gDNA.

In the study's own analysis: Amplification of reference gene primers provided the estimated nucleated cell counts. The method was immunoSEQ multiplex PCR; TCRdb's version includes in-frame clones alone and lacks a portion of them. V and J calls and clone size are those listed in that table; D and trimming were worked out from the DNA. The sample contains 85,000 to 90,000 clones, less than 90% of which appear only once. This TCR was sampled from a man older than 75 with active or convalescent COVID-19. The specimen was peripheral blood.

The DNA of the CDR3 is TGTGCCAGCAGTCACAGGGGGCTGTCCACAGATACGCAGTATTTT. Amino acid sequence: CASSHRGLSTDTQYF. This chain uses TRBV11-2 with TRBJ2-3; 9 bases agree with TRBD1. With V trimmed by 6 bases and J by 2 bases, 6 bases remained unmatched. This CDR3 comprises 15 residues. Germline V gene sequence: CDR1 SGHAT, CDR2 FQNNGV.